This T cell receptor beta chain was captured in a study of blood T cell repertoires in COVID-19. Across the whole study: Spain, Italy and the United States supplied samples that represented acute and convalescent COVID-19. PBMCs, B-cell-depleted T cells, or T cells were the source of the cDNA or gDNA that made up the material.

Methods used by the authors: Reference gene primer amplification yielded estimated nucleated cell counts. Sequencing used immunoSEQ multiplex PCR; TCRdb keeps in-frame clones, though not all of them. D and trimming were read from the DNA, whereas the V and J calls and clone size are those reported in that table. The table records under 450,000 clones, roughly 88% of them present only once. Germline loops: CDR1 SEHNR, CDR2 FQNEAQ (reference sequence). Trimming removed 4 bases from V and 5 bases from J; junction bases left unmatched: 4. The CDR3 totals 15 residues. Sequences were obtained from peripheral blood. This sequence joins TRBV7-9 and TRBJ2-1; 11 nucleotides agree with TRBD2. The TCR comes from a woman aged 50 to 60 with COVID-19, enrolled during active disease. CDR3 amino acids: CASSSGLAEHNEQFF. The CDR3 DNA reads as TGTGCCAGCAGCTCGGGACTAGCGGAACACAATGAGCAGTTCTTC.